This T cell receptor (beta chain) is from a study of memory CD4+ T cells and cytomegalovirus serostatus (dated by TCRdb to the late 2010s). General notes on the study: The roughly 35 healthy Belgian adults in the cohort included 9 who were CMV seropositive and roughly 25 who were CMV seronegative. To replicate a published TCR-based CMV serostatus classifier, the researchers sequenced the CD4+ memory TCRbeta repertoires of a Belgian cohort whose cytomegalovirus serostatus was known.

The Quick-DNA Microprep Kit was used to extract genomic DNA from the sorted cells. TCRbeta DNA was amplified with the immunoSEQ hsTCRbeta kit following the manufacturer's protocol. An Illumina MiSeq instrument was used to sequence the TCRbeta libraries. On the study's bioinformatics: Removing out-of-frame sequences left approximately 2,000,000 distinct TCRbeta sequences, an average of approximately 61,000 per individual. Each individual was scored using the number of 170 or so previously reported CMV-associated TCRbeta sequences that the individual carried and the total number of productive distinct TCRbeta sequences. A beta-binomial model was reimplemented in Python, and scikit-learn random forests with default parameters were trained on data from the US cohort. Classifier performance on the Belgian cohort was summarized as median AUC with percentile confidence intervals over 10,000 bootstrap iterations. The immuneACCESS repertoire file appears here via TCRdb, limited to in-frame rearrangements. These files lack a portion of the clones; in checked studies, under half of the deficit traces to unresolved V genes, and the cause of the others is not known. V, J and clone size are those of that table, while D and trimming were read from the DNA. This sample comprises 50,000 to 60,000 clones, 65% to 85% of them detected only once. The top ten clonotypes cover under 0.65% of the sample.

General study outcomes and caveats: Only CD4+CD45RO+ memory cells were sequenced, in contrast to the original study, in which naive and memory CD4+ and CD8+ populations were covered. Among the 150 or so previously reported CMV-associated TCRbeta sequences, 60 to 70 showed up in the CD4+ memory repertoires, with each one found in between one and five individuals. The results were read as suggesting that the CMV-associated TCR signature is, for the most part, present in the CD4+ memory repertoire. CMV serostatus prediction reached a median bootstrapped AUC of 0.95 with the original framework and approximately 0.92 with a US-trained random forest. On the Belgian cohort, the classifier based on the original framework reached a median bootstrapped AUC of about 0.95, with a 95% CI of 0.76-1.00.

The junction carries 17 bases between V and J, which are trimmed by 4 bases and 5 bases respectively. Looking up the germline V gene yields CDR1 MNHNS and CDR2 SASEGT. The CDR3 runs 16 amino acids, cysteine and phenylalanine included. Only the CDR3 portion is preserved as DNA: 48 bases, with reading frame beginning at the first base. On this clone itself: No cognate antigen has been identified for it. No base-level quality is on record; no much larger clone is a single base apart.

Single viable CD3+CD4+CD8-CD45RO+ cells were sorted as memory CD4+ T cells on a FACSAria II. CMV serostatus was determined with a Roche Elecsys assay detecting serum IgG against CMV pp150, pp28, p38 and p52. Following thawing, total CD4+ T cells were enriched through positive selection using CD4 magnetic microbeads. The samples came from a different study that was designed specifically to examine the CD4+ T cell memory repertoire. Peripheral blood mononuclear cells were isolated and cryopreserved according to standard operating procedures, and serum was kept at -80 degrees C. CD3-PerCP (BW264/56), CD4-APC (RPA-T4), CD45RO-PE (UCHT1) and CD8-Pacific Orange (3B5) antibodies were used for staining, and non-viable cells were excluded with Sytox blue.

This sequence uses TRBV6-1 and TRBJ2-2, and possibly TRBD2, on 6 matching bases. Sequences were obtained from memory CD4+ T cells from blood. The receptor was derived from an adult in good health and CMV-seronegative. CDR3 loop: CASSVREPPGTGELFF. Here is the DNA: TGTGCCAGCAGTGTACGGGAGCCTCCGGGGACCGGGGAGCTGTTTTTT.